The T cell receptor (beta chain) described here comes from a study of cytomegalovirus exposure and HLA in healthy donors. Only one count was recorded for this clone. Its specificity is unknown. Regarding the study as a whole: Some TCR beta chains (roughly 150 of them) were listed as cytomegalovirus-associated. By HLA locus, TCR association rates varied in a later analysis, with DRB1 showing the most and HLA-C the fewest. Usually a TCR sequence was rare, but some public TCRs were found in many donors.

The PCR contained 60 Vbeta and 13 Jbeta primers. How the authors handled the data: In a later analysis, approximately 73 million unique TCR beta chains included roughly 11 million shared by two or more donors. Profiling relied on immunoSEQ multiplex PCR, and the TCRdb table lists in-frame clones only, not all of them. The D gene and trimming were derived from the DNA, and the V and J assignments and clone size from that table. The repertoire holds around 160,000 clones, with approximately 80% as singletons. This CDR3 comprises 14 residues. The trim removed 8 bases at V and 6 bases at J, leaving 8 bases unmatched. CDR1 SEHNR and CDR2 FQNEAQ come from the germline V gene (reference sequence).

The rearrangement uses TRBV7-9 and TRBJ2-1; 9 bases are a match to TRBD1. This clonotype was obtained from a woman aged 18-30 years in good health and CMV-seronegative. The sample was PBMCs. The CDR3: CASLNRGLGNEQFF. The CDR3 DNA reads TGTGCCAGCCTTAACAGGGGGCTTGGCAATGAGCAGTTCTTC.